Presented here are 7 T cell receptor beta chains from one specimen sequenced in a study of identical twins. Each CDR3 protein gets one entry after TCRdb re-called the 5' RACE reads with MiXCR. The top ten clones hold 1.6% of a sample with fewer than 650,000 distinct CDR3 sequences, less than 9% of them seen once. The sample also formed part of further work on yellow fever vaccine responses in identical twins.

Sequenced: PBMCs. The receptors shown here come from a woman younger than 30 in good health.

V is TRBV5-1 and J is TRBJ2-5, with a weak D call TRBD2 (6 bases). This CDR3 spans 16 amino acids. Trimming left V 4 bases short and J 3 bases short, with 19 bases between. The germline gives CDR1 SGHRS, CDR2 YFSETQ. The CDR3 DNA reads TGCGCCAGCAGCGATGGAGGGGTGCCGAAAAAAGAGACCCAGTACTTC. Translating gives CASSDGGVPKKETQYF.

This sequence joins TRBV12-5 and TRBJ2-3; D might be TRBD1 (6 bases). Trimming left V 4 bases short and J 1 base short, with 9 bases between. The CDR3 runs 14 residues. The germline gives CDR1 LGHNT, CDR2 FRNRAP. CDR3: CASGSTGRTDTQYF. In DNA form, the CDR3 reads TGTGCTAGTGGTTCGACAGGACGCACAGATACGCAGTATTTT.

This clonotype was counted many times. The chain combines TRBV12-3 or TRBV12-4 with TRBJ2-1; TRBD2 matches at 12 bases. The V gene end was trimmed by 4 bases and the J gene end by 6 bases; junction bases not matched to a gene: 4. The CDR3 contains 15 residues. CDR3: CASSWTSGAGNEQFF. The CDR3 DNA follows: TGTGCCAGCAGTTGGACTAGCGGGGCAGGCAATGAGCAGTTCTTC.

This clonotype was recorded at least ten times. This chain links TRBV7-2 with TRBJ2-1, with 11 bases lining up with TRBD2. The V gene end was trimmed by 4 bases and the J gene end by 8 bases; junction bases not matched to a gene: 7. This CDR3 contains 15 residues. Per the germline V gene, CDR1 is SGHTA and CDR2 is FQGNSA. CDR3 in DNA: TGTGCCAGCAGCTCCATAGCGGGGGGGATGTATGAGCAGTTCTTC. Amino acids: CASSSIAGGMYEQFF.

The chain uses TRBV29-1 and TRBJ2-2; 7 bases are shared with TRBD1. V shed 6 bases and J 5 bases; nucleotides not matched to a gene: 9. This CDR3 contains 14 residues. Germline V gene lookup returns CDR1 SQVTM and CDR2 ANQGSEA. CDR3 in amino acids: CSVTGDRVTGELFF. The CDR3 nucleotides read TGCAGCGTCACAGGGGATCGGGTTACCGGGGAGCTGTTTTTT.

This clonotype was observed a handful of times. The chain recombines TRBV27 with TRBJ2-1; TRBD1 is a possible D gene (5 bases). Trimming left V 5 bases short and J 6 bases short, with 14 bases between. CDR1 and CDR2 (germline): MNHEY, SMNVEV (reference sequence). CDR3 length: 14 residues. The CDR3 is CASSPPGRGNEQFF. The CDR3, as DNA: TGTGCCAGCAGTCCTCCCGGTAGGGGCAATGAGCAGTTCTTC.

This clonotype was found a few times. The V and J genes are TRBV5-1 and TRBJ2-5; D is uncertain. This CDR3 is 13 amino acids long. From germline, CDR1 is SGHRS and CDR2 YFSETQ. The ends were cut back, 0 bases at V and 6 bases at J, with 9 bases in the middle. CDR3 DNA sequence: TGCGCCAGCAGCTTGGTGAGAGAAAAGACCCAGTACTTC. Protein product: CASSLVREKTQYF.